These T cell receptor beta chains were read from a single sample in a study of T cell responses to AZD1222 COVID-19 vaccine. Profiling relied on immunoSEQ multiplex PCR, and the TCRdb table lists in-frame clones only, not all of them. The sample includes about 180,000 clones, about 90% of them seen just once. The sequenced sample was peripheral blood, obtained 28 days after the second AZD1222 dose. The receptor set was obtained from an adult who received the AZD1222 COVID-19 vaccine. Both conserved end residues are part of each CDR3. D genes are given only for firm matches. Some rows mark clone size as missing; the rest say once, few, many or name a class of expanded clone.

size,D,V,length,J,CDR3,DNA
-,TRBD2,TRBV2,17,TRBJ2-7,CASSEASGGIGTYEQYF,TGTGCCAGCAGTGAAGCTAGCGGGGGCATAGGGACCTACGAGCAGTACTTC
-,TRBD1,TRBV5-1,14,TRBJ1-1,CASSVTGGNTEAFF,TGCGCCAGCAGCGTCACAGGGGGGAACACTGAAGCTTTCTTT
-,-,TRBV7-8,15,TRBJ1-5,CASTRTLGGNQPQHF,TGTGCCAGCACCCGGACTTTAGGAGGCAATCAGCCCCAGCATTTT
-,-,TRBV18,16,TRBJ1-1,CASSRGGAVQGTEAFF,TGTGCCAGCTCACGCGGGGGGGCGGTCCAGGGGACTGAAGCTTTCTTT
-,-,TRBV24-1,12,TRBJ1-2,CAIQGPNYGYTF,TGTGCCATCCAAGGCCCTAACTATGGCTACACCTTC
once,-,TRBV5-1,13,TRBJ2-7,CASSPQASYEQYF,TGCGCCAGCAGCCCCCAGGCCTCCTACGAGCAGTACTTC
-,TRBD2,TRBV19,16,TRBJ2-5,CASSMQASGNVGTQYF,TGTGCCAGTAGTATGCAGGCTAGCGGGAATGTTGGGACCCAGTACTTC
-,-,TRBV6-5,15,TRBJ2-7,CASTVPSGSPYEQYF,TGTGCCAGCACCGTACCGTCGGGGTCCCCCTACGAGCAGTACTTC
-,-,TRBV11-2,16,TRBJ2-3,CASSLGPGTSTDTQYF,TGTGCCAGCAGCTTAGGACCGGGGACATCAACAGATACGCAGTATTTT
-,-,TRBV19,15,TRBJ2-5,CASSLQGEGQETQYF,TGTGCCAGTAGTCTACAGGGGGAGGGACAAGAGACCCAGTACTTC
-,-,TRBV19,13,TRBJ2-5,CASSTQGQETQYF,TGTGCCAGTAGTACCCAGGGGCAAGAGACCCAGTACTTC
-,-,TRBV29-1,10,TRBJ1-1,CSAGTQEAFF,TGCAGCGCCGGGACCCAAGAAGCTTTCTTT
once,-,TRBV19,15,TRBJ2-1,CASSIAGTGYNEQFF,TGTGCCAGTAGTATTGCCGGGACTGGGTACAATGAGCAGTTCTTC
-,TRBD1,TRBV18,15,TRBJ2-3,CASSPDRGVSDTQYF,TGTGCCAGCTCACCCGACAGGGGGGTTTCAGATACGCAGTATTTT
-,-,TRBV11-2,13,TRBJ1-1,CASSLDRDAEAFF,TGTGCCAGCAGCTTAGACAGGGATGCTGAAGCTTTCTTT
-,-,TRBV7-2,15,TRBJ2-5,CASSSQTGVEETQYF,TGTGCCAGCAGCTCCCAGACGGGGGTGGAAGAGACCCAGTACTTC
-,-,TRBV5-1,16,TRBJ1-1,CASSRTTGSANTEAFF,TGCGCCAGCAGCCGGACCACTGGGAGCGCGAACACTGAAGCTTTCTTT
once,-,TRBV19,14,TRBJ1-1,CASSRNGGNTEAFF,TGTGCCAGTAGTAGAAATGGGGGCAACACTGAAGCTTTCTTT
-,-,TRBV5-1,14,TRBJ2-1,CASSLWSQINEQFF,TGCGCCAGCAGCTTGTGGTCCCAGATCAATGAGCAGTTCTTC
-,-,TRBV5-1,13,TRBJ2-7,CASSSTDVAEQYF,TGCGCCAGCAGCTCGACGGACGTTGCCGAGCAGTACTTC
-,-,TRBV28,13,TRBJ1-2,CASSPPGARGYTF,TGTGCCAGCAGCCCCCCCGGGGCGAGGGGCTACACCTTC
-,-,TRBV12-3/TRBV12-4,12,TRBJ2-7,CASSLISYEQYF,TGTGCCAGCAGTTTAATTTCCTACGAGCAGTACTTC
-,-,TRBV4-3,15,TRBJ1-4,CASSQELGTGEKLFF,TGCGCCAGCAGCCAGGAGCTCGGGACCGGCGAAAAACTGTTTTTT
-,TRBD1,TRBV5-6,15,TRBJ1-4,CASSKDRGQLEKLFF,TGTGCCAGCAGCAAGGACAGGGGGCAGCTCGAAAAACTGTTTTTT
-,-,TRBV5-1,16,TRBJ1-3,CASSLVPGGTGNTIYF,TGCGCCAGCAGCTTGGTGCCTGGCGGCACAGGAAACACCATATATTTT
-,-,TRBV2,12,TRBJ2-5,CASKNFEETQYF,TGTGCCAGCAAAAACTTCGAAGAGACCCAGTACTTC
once,-,TRBV19,16,TRBJ1-5,CASSGSGGADNQPQHF,TGTGCCAGTAGTGGGAGTGGGGGGGCGGACAATCAGCCCCAGCATTTT
-,-,TRBV5-6,13,TRBJ1-1,CASTPGGRTEAFF,TGTGCCAGCACCCCCGGGGGGCGGACTGAAGCTTTCTTT
-,TRBD2,TRBV3-1/TRBV3-2,15,TRBJ2-7,CASSQERTSGGEQYF,TGTGCCAGCAGCCAAGAGCGGACTAGCGGGGGGGAGCAGTACTTC
once,-,TRBV30,16,TRBJ1-4,CACLKGQRDLGEKLFF,TGTGCCTGCCTCAAAGGCCAGAGGGACCTGGGGGAAAAACTGTTTTTT
-,-,TRBV9,14,TRBJ2-3,CASSVRQELDTQYF,TGTGCCAGCAGCGTAAGGCAGGAACTAGATACGCAGTATTTT
-,-,TRBV6-1,13,TRBJ1-1,CASSEAGRLEAFF,TGTGCCAGCAGTGAAGCCGGGAGACTTGAAGCTTTCTTT
-,TRBD1,TRBV2,16,TRBJ1-6,CASSTNDRVLNSPLHF,TGTGCCAGCAGTACTAATGACAGGGTATTGAATTCACCCCTCCACTTT
-,-,TRBV4-1,18,TRBJ1-1,CASSHSVLRASRSTEAFF,TGCGCCAGCAGCCATTCAGTACTCAGGGCTTCTAGGAGCACTGAAGCTTTCTTT
-,TRBD1,TRBV7-8,17,TRBJ1-1,CASSLTVGGTGGSEAFF,TGTGCCAGCAGCTTAACGGTCGGCGGGACAGGGGGAAGCGAGGCTTTCTTT
-,-,TRBV5-1,14,TRBJ1-4,CASSLGDSDEKLFF,TGCGCCAGCAGCTTGGGAGACAGCGATGAAAAACTGTTTTTT
-,-,TRBV7-2,14,TRBJ2-7,CASSLLVSGGEQYF,TGTGCCAGCAGCTTGTTGGTGAGCGGCGGGGAGCAGTACTTC
medium-sized,-,TRBV12-3/TRBV12-4,11,TRBJ1-1,CASSLRDEAFF,TGTGCCAGCAGTTTAAGGGATGAAGCTTTCTTT
-,TRBD2,TRBV6-5,14,TRBJ2-5,CASSYEAGRETQYF,TGTGCCAGCAGTTACGAAGCGGGAAGGGAGACCCAGTACTTC
-,TRBD1,TRBV11-2,16,TRBJ1-5,CASSLDEDRVVQPQHF,TGTGCCAGCAGCTTAGACGAAGACAGGGTCGTTCAGCCCCAGCATTTT
-,-,TRBV11-1,14,TRBJ1-1,CASSLGFGVTEAFF,TGTGCCAGCAGCTTAGGGTTCGGGGTAACTGAAGCTTTCTTT
few,TRBD2,TRBV3-1/TRBV3-2,17,TRBJ2-7,CASSQGALGAGGLEQYF,TGTGCCAGCAGCCAAGGTGCCCTCGGGGCGGGGGGGCTCGAGCAGTACTTC
-,TRBD1,TRBV6-5,14,TRBJ1-5,CASGRTGPYQPQHF,TGTGCCAGCGGGCGGACAGGACCTTATCAGCCCCAGCATTTT
-,TRBD2,TRBV7-6,20,TRBJ2-1,CASSLRAGWLGTSVDNEQFF,TGTGCCAGCAGCTTAAGGGCGGGCTGGTTAGGGACTAGCGTCGACAATGAGCAGTTCTTC
-,-,TRBV28,16,TRBJ1-4,CASSLSGAQTNEKLFF,TGTGCCAGCAGTTTATCAGGGGCCCAAACTAATGAAAAACTGTTTTTT
-,-,TRBV3-1/TRBV3-2,15,TRBJ2-1,CASSQDIAMSNEQFF,TGTGCCAGCAGCCAAGATATAGCGATGAGCAATGAGCAGTTCTTC
few,-,TRBV5-1,14,TRBJ2-1,CASRPGPSWDEQFF,TGCGCCAGCAGACCCGGGCCGAGCTGGGATGAGCAGTTCTTC
-,TRBD2,TRBV30,17,TRBJ2-3,CAWSVVRRGGPADTQYF,TGTGCCTGGAGTGTGGTGCGGCGGGGGGGCCCGGCAGATACGCAGTATTTT
-,TRBD1,TRBV18,16,TRBJ2-1,CASSPVATDRANEQFF,TGTGCCAGCTCACCCGTAGCCACAGACAGGGCGAATGAGCAGTTCTTC
-,TRBD1,TRBV29-1,14,TRBJ1-1,CSVGATDRSTEAFF,TGCAGCGTTGGGGCCACGGACAGGAGCACTGAAGCTTTCTTT
-,TRBD1,TRBV7-6,15,TRBJ1-4,CASSLGGQGRQKLFF,TGTGCCAGCAGCTTAGGGGGACAGGGGAGGCAAAAACTGTTTTTT
-,TRBD2,TRBV4-2,16,TRBJ2-5,CASSQDTRGVEETQYF,TGTGCCAGCAGCCAAGATACGCGGGGGGTGGAAGAGACCCAGTACTTC